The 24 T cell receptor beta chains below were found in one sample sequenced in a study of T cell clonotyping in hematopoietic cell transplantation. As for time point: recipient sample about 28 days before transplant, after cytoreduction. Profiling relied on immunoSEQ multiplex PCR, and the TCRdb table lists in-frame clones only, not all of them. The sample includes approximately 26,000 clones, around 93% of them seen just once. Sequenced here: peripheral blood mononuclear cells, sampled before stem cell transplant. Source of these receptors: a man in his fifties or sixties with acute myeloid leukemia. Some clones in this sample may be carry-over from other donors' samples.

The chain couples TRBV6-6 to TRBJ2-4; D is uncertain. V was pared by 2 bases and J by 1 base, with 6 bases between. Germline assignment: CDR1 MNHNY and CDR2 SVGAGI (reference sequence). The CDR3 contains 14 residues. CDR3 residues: CASSYDGAKNIQYF. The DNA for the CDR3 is TGTGCCAGCAGTTACGACGGGGCCAAAAACATTCAGTACTTC.

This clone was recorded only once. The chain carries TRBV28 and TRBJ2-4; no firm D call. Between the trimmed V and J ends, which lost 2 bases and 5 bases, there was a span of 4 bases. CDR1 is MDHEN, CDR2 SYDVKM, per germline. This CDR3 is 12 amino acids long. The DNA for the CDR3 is TGTGCCAGCAGTTTAAGGCAAAACATTCAGTACTTC. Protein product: CASSLRQNIQYF.

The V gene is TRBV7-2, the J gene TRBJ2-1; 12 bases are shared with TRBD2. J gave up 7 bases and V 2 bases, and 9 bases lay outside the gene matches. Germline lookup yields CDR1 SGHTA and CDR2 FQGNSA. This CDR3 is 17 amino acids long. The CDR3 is CASSLKLLLAGGNEQFF. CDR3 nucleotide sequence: TGTGCCAGCAGCTTAAAATTGCTGCTAGCGGGGGGGAATGAGCAGTTCTTC.

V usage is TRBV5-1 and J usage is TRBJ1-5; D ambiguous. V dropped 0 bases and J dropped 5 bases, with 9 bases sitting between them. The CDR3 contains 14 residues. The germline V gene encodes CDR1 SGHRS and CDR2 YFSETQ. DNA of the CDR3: TGCGCCAGCAGCTTGGACAGTATTCATCAGCCCCAGCATTTT. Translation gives CASSLDSIHQPQHF.

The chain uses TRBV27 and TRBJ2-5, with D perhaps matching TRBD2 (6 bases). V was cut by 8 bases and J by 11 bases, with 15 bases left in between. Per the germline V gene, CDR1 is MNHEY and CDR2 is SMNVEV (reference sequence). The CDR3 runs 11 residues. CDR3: CASGTRLVQYF. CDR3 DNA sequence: TGTGCCAGCGGCACGAGACTAGTGCAGTACTTC.

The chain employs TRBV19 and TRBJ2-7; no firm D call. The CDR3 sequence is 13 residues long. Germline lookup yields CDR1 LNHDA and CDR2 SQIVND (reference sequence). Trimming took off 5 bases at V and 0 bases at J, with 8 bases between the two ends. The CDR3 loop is CASSQAYSYEQYF. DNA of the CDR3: TGTGCCAGTAGTCAGGCATACTCCTACGAGCAGTACTTC.

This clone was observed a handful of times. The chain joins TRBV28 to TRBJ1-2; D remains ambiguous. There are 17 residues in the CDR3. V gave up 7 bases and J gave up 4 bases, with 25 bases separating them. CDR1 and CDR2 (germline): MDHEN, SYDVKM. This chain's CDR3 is CASIPTTDSSRSYGYTF. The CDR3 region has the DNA TGTGCCAGCATTCCCACTACGGACTCCTCCCGGAGCTATGGCTACACCTTC.

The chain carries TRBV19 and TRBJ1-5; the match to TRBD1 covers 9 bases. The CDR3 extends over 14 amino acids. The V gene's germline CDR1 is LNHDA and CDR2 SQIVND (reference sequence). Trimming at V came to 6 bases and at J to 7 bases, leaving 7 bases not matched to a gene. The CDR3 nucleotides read TGTGCCAGTAGCTTTACAGGGGGCGGACAGCCCCAGCATTTT. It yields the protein CASSFTGGGQPQHF.

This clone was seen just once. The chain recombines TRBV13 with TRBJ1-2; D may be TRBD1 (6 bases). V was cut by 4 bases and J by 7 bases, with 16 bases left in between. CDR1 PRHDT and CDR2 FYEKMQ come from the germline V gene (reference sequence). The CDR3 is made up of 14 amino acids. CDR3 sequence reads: CASSSTEGGSGYTF. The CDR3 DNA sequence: TGTGCCAGCAGCTCCACAGAAGGGGGAAGTGGCTACACCTTC.

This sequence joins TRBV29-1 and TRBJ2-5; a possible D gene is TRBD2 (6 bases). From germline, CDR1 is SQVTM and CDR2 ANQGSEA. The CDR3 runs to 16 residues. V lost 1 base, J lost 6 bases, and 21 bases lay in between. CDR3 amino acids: CSVEGGLVREWQTQYF. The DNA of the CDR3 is TGCAGCGTTGAAGGAGGCTTAGTCCGGGAGTGGCAGACCCAGTACTTC.

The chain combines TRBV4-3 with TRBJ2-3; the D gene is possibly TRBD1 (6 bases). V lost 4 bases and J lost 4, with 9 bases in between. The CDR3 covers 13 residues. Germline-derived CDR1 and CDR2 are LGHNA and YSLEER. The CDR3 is CASSRNRADTQYF. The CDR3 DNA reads TGCGCCAGCAGCCGAAACAGGGCAGATACGCAGTATTTT.

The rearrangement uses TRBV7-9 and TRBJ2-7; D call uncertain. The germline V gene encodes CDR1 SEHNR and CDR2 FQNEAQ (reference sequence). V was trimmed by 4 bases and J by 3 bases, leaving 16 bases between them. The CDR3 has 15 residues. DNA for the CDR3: TGTGCCAGCAGCTCACCTCCGAGCAATGGCTACGAGCAGTACTTC. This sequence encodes CASSSPPSNGYEQYF. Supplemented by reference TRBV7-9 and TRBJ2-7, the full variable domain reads DTGVSQNPRHKITKRGQNVTFRCDPISEHNRLYWYRQTLGQGPEFLTYFQNEAQLEKSRLLSDRFSAERPKGSFSTLEIQRTEQGDSAMYLCASSSPPSNGYEQYFGPGTRLTVT.

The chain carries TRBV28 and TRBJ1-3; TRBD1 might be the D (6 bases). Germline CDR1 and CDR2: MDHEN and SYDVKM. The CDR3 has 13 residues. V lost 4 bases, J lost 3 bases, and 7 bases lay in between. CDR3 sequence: CASSSGDGNTIYF. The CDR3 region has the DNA TGTGCCAGCAGTTCAGGGGATGGAAACACCATATATTTT.

This chain's CDR3 is CAWSVQREKLFF. The CDR3 DNA follows: TGTGCCTGGAGTGTCCAGAGGGAAAAACTGTTTTTT. The chain employs TRBV30 and TRBJ1-4; D not certain. The CDR3 totals 12 residues. V lost 0 bases and J lost 8, with 7 bases in between. The germline V gene has CDR1 GTSNPN and CDR2 SVGIG (reference sequence).

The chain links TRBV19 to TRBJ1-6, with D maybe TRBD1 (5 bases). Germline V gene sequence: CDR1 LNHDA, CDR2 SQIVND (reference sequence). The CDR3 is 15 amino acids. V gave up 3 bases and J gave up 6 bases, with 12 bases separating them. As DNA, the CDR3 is TGTGCCAGTAGTATGGGGACGATGTCTAATTCACCCCTCCACTTT. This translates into CASSMGTMSNSPLHF.

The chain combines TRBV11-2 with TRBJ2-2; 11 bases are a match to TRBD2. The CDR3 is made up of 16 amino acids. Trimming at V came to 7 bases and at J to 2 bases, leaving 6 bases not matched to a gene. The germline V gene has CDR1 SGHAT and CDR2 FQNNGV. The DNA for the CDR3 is TGTGCCAGCAACGCCCGACTAGCGGGAAACACCGGGGAGCTGTTTTTT. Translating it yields CASNARLAGNTGELFF.

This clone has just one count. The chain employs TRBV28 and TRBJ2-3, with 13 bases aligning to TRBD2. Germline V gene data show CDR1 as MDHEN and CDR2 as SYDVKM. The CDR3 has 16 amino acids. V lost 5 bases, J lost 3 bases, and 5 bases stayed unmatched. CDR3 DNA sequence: TGTGCCAGCAGTCAACTAGCGGGGGGGGTGACAGATACGCAGTATTTT. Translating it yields CASSQLAGGVTDTQYF.

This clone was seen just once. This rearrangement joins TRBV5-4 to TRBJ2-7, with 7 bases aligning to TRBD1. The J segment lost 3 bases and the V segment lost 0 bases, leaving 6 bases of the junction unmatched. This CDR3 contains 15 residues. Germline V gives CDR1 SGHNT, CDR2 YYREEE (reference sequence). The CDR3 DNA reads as TGTGCCAGCAGCTTGGAAGCCAACAGGGGCTACGAGCAGTACTTC. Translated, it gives CASSLEANRGYEQYF.

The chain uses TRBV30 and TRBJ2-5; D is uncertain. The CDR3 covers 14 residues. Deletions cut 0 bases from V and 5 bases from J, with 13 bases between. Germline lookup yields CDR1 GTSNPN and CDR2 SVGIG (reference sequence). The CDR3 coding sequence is TGTGCCTGGAGTGTACAAGGTCATAGGGAGACCCAGTACTTC. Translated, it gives CAWSVQGHRETQYF.

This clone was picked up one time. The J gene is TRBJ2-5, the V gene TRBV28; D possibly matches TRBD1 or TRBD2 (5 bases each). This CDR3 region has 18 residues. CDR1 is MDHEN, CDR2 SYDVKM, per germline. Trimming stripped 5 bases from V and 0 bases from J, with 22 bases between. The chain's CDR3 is CASSPIGTVISYQETQYF. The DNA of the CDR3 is TGTGCCAGCAGTCCTATCGGGACGGTCATTTCGTACCAAGAGACCCAGTACTTC. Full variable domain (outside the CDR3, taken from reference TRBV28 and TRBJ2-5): DVKVTQSSRYLVKRTGEKVFLECVQDMDHENMFWYRQDPGLGLRLIYFSYDVKMKEKGDIPEGYSVSREKKERFSLILESASTNQTSMYLCASSPIGTVISYQETQYFGPGTRLLVL.

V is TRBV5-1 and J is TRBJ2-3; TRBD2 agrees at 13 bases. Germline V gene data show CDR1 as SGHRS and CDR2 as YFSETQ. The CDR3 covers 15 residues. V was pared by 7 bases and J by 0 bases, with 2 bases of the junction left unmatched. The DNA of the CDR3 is TGCGCCAGCGGGACTAGCGGGACCAGCACAGATACGCAGTATTTT. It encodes CASGTSGTSTDTQYF.

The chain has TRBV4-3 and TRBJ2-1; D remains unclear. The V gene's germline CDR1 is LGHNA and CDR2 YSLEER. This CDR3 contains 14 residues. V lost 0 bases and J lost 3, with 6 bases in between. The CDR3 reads CASSQDWSYNEQFF. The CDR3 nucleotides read TGCGCCAGCAGCCAAGATTGGAGCTACAATGAGCAGTTCTTC.

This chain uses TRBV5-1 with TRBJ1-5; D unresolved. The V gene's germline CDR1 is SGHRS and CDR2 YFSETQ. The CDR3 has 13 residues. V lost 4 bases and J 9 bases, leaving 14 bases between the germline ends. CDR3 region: CASSPTIDTPQHF. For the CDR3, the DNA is TGCGCCAGCAGCCCTACAATCGATACGCCCCAGCATTTT.

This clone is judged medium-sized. Here the CDR3 reads CASSYQLPGMNTEAFF. CDR3 sequence (DNA): TGTGCCAGCAGCTACCAACTTCCAGGGATGAACACTGAAGCTTTCTTT. The rearrangement uses TRBV7-8 and TRBJ1-1, with D tentatively TRBD1 (5 bases). The CDR3 is 16 amino acids. Trimming shortened V by 4 bases and J by 0 bases, and 15 bases separated the two germline ends. Per the germline V gene, CDR1 is SGHVS and CDR2 is FQNEAQ.